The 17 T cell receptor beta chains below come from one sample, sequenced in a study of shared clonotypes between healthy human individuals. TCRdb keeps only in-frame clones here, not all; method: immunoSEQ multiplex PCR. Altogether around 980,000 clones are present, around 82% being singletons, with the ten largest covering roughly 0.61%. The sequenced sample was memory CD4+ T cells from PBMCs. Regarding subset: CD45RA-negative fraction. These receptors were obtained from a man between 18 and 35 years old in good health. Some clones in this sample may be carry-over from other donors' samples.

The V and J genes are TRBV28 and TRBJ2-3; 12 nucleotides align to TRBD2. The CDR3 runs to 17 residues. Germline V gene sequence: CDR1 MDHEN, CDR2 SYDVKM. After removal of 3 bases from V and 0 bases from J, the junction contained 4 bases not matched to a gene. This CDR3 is CASSLGGTSGSTDTQYF. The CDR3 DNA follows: TGTGCCAGCAGTTTGGGTGGGACTAGCGGGAGCACAGATACGCAGTATTTT.

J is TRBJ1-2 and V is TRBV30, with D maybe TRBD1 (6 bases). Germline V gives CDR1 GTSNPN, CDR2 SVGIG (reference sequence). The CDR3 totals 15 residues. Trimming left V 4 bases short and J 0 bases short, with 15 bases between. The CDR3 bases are TGTGCCTGGACAAGGGACACTAAAGCTAACTATGGCTACACCTTC. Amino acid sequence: CAWTRDTKANYGYTF. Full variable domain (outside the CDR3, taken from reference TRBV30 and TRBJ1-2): SQTIHQWPATLVQPVGSPLSLECTVEGTSNPNLYWYRQAAGRGLQLLFYSVGIGQISSEVPQNLSASRPQDRQFILSSKKLLLSDSGFYLCAWTRDTKANYGYTFGSGTRLTVV.

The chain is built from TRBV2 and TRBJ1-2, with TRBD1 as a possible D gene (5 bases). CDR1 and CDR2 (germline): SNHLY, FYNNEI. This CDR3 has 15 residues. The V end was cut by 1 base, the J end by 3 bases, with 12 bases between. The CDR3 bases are TGTGCCAGCAGTGAAGGGGGGGTGTCAGACTATGGCTACACCTTC. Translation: CASSEGGVSDYGYTF.

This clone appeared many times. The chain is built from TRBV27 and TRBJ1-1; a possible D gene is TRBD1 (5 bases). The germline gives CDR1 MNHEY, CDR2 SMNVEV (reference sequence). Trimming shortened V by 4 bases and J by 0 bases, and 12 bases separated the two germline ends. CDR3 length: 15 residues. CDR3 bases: TGTGCCAGCAGTTACGCGGGACGGGTGAACACTGAAGCTTTCTTT. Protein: CASSYAGRVNTEAFF.

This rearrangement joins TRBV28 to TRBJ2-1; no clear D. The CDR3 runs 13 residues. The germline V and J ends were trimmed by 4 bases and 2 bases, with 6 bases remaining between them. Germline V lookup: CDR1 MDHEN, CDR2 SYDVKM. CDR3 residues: CASSSVTYNEQFF. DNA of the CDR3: TGTGCCAGCAGTTCGGTGACCTACAATGAGCAGTTCTTC. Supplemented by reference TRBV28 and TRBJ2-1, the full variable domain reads DVKVTQSSRYLVKRTGEKVFLECVQDMDHENMFWYRQDPGLGLRLIYFSYDVKMKEKGDIPEGYSVSREKKERFSLILESASTNQTSMYLCASSSVTYNEQFFGPGTRLTVL.

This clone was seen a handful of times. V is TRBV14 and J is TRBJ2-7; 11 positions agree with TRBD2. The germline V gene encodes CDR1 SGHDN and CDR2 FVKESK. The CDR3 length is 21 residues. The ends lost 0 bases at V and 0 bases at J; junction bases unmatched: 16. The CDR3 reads CASSQDSFFASGRSGSYEQYF. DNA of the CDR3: TGTGCCAGCAGCCAAGATAGTTTTTTCGCTAGCGGGAGGTCGGGCTCCTACGAGCAGTACTTC.

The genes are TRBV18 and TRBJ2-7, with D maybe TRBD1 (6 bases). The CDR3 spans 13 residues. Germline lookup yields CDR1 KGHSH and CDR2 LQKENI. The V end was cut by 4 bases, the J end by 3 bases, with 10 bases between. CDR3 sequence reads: CASSLRDIYEQYF. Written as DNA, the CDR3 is TGTGCCAGCTCACTTCGGGACATCTACGAGCAGTACTTC.

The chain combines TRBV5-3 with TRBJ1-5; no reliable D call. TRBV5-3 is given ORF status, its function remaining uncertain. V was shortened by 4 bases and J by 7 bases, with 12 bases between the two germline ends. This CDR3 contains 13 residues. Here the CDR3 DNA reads TGTGCCAGAAGCACTTGGAATGGACAGCCCCAGCATTTT. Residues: CARSTWNGQPQHF.

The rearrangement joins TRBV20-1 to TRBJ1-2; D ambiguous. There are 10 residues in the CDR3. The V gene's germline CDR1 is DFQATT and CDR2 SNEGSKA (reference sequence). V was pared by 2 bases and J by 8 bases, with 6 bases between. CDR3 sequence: CSARPRGYTF. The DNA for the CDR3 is TGCAGTGCTAGACCCCGAGGCTACACCTTC.

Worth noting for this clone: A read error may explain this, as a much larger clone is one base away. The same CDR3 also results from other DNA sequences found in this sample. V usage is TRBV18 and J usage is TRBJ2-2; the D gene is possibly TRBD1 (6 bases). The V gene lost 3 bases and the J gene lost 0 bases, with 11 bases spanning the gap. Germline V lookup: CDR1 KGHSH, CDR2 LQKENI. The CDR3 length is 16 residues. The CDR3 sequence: CASSPQGWANTGELFF. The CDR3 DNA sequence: TGTGCCAGCTCACCCCAGGGGTGGGCGAACACCGGGGAGCTGTTTTTT.

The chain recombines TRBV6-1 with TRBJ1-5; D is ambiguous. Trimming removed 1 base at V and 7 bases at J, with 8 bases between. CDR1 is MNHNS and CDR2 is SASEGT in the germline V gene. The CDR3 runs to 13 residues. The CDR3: CASSEGARQPQHF. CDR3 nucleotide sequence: TGTGCCAGCAGTGAAGGGGCCCGGCAGCCCCAGCATTTT.

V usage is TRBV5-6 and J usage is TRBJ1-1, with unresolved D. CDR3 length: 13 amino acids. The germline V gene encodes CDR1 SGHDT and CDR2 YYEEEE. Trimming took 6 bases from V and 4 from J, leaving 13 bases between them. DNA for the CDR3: TGTGCCAGCACCCCCCGCCGTGGCACTGAAGCTTTCTTT. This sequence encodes CASTPRRGTEAFF.

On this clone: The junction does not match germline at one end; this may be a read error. The CDR3 DNA reads TGTGCCCGGAGTGTACGAGCGGACTATGGCTACACCTTC. Residues: CARSVRADYGYTF. This chain connects TRBV30 to TRBJ1-2; D is uncertain. CDR3 length: 13 residues. Germline loops: CDR1 GTSNPN, CDR2 SVGIG (reference sequence).

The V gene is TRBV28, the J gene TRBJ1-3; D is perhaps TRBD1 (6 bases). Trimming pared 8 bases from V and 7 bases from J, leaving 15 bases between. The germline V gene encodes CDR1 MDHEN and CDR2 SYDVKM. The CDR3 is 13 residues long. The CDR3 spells CASHPRGPNTIYF. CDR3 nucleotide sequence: TGTGCCAGCCACCCCCGGGGGCCGAACACCATATATTTT.

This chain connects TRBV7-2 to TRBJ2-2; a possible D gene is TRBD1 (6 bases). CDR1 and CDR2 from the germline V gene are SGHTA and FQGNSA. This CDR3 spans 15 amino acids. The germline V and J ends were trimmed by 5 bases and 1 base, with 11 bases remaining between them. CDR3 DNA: TGTGCCAGCAGCGGACAGCTATTGAACACCGGGGAGCTGTTTTTT. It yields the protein CASSGQLLNTGELFF.

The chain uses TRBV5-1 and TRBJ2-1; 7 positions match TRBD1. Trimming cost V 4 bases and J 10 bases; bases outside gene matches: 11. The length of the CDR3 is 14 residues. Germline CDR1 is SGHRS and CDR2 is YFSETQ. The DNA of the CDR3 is TGCGCCAGCAGCCCGGGGACAGCTCTTCTGGAGCAGTTCTTC. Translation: CASSPGTALLEQFF.

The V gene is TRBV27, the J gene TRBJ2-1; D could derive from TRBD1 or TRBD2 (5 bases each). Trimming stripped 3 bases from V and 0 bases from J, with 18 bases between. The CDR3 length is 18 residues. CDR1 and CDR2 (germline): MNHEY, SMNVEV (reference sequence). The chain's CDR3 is CASSFRAQRGNSYNEQFF. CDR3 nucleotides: TGTGCCAGCAGTTTTAGGGCACAACGGGGCAACTCCTACAATGAGCAGTTCTTC.